These 14 T cell receptor beta chains originate from one sample sequenced in a study of blood T cell repertoires in COVID-19. TCRdb's table, derived via immunoSEQ multiplex PCR, lists solely in-frame clones and lacks some. This sample has 120,000 to 150,000 clones, with 60% to 80% found just once. The specimen was peripheral blood. Receptors were obtained from a man aged 50-60 years with active or convalescent COVID-19.

The V gene is TRBV3-1 (or the pseudogene TRBV3-2), the J gene TRBJ2-7, with 9 bases that match TRBD1. Germline V lookup: CDR1 LGHDT, CDR2 YNNKEL (reference sequence). The CDR3 loop spans 16 amino acids. The junction had 7 bases not matched to a gene; V was cut back by 2 bases and J by 2 bases. The CDR3 DNA sequence: TGTGCCAGCAGCCAACCAGGACAGGGGCCCCCCTACGAGCAGTACTTC. This translates into CASSQPGQGPPYEQYF.

This clone has a handful of counts. V and J are TRBV5-4 and TRBJ1-2, with D perhaps TRBD1 (5 bases). Per the germline V gene, CDR1 is SGHNT and CDR2 is YYREEE (reference sequence). The germline V and J ends were trimmed by 6 bases and 4 bases, with 13 bases remaining between them. The CDR3 runs to 13 residues. The CDR3 loop is CASTQDISYGYTF. In nucleotides, the CDR3 is TGTGCCAGCACCCAGGACATTTCCTATGGCTACACCTTC. Full variable domain (outside the CDR3, taken from reference TRBV5-4 and TRBJ1-2): ETGVTQSPTHLIKTRGQQVTLRCSSQSGHNTVSWYQQALGQGPQFIFQYYREEENGRGNFPPRFSGLQFPNYSSELNVNALELDDSALYLCASTQDISYGYTFGSGTRLTVV.

This clone was recorded a few times. V usage is TRBV7-9 and J usage is TRBJ2-7; 10 bases are a match to TRBD2. The CDR3 consists of 15 residues. Per germline, CDR1 SEHNR and CDR2 FQNEAQ (reference sequence). The V gene end was trimmed by 1 base and the J gene end by 5 bases; junction bases not matched to a gene: 5. Written as DNA, the CDR3 is TGTGCCAGCAGCTTAGGGCTAGCGGGAGCCCACGAGCAGTACTTC. It encodes CASSLGLAGAHEQYF.

The rearrangement uses TRBV6-6 and TRBJ1-3, with a possible D match to TRBD1 (6 bases). The CDR3 consists of 16 residues. V lost 0 bases to trimming and J lost 4 bases, with 13 bases between them. In germline, CDR1 is MNHNY, CDR2 SVGAGI (reference sequence). The CDR3 bases are TGTGCCAGCAGTTACTCGAGAGAAACAGGGGGAAACACCATATATTTT. The encoded protein is CASSYSRETGGNTIYF.

This clone was counted a few times. J is TRBJ1-3 and V is TRBV12-3 or TRBV12-4; the D gene is possibly TRBD1 (6 bases). This CDR3 is built from 13 residues. V was trimmed by 4 bases and J by 4 bases, leaving 8 bases between them. The DNA for the CDR3 is TGTGCCAGCAGTTACGACAGGGGAAACACCATATATTTT. The encoded protein is CASSYDRGNTIYF.

The chain recombines TRBV9 with TRBJ2-5, with 10 nucleotides matching TRBD1. This CDR3 spans 15 amino acids. Trimming at V came to 3 bases and at J to 4 bases, leaving 6 bases not matched to a gene. Germline CDR1 SGDLS, CDR2 YYNGEE. DNA of the CDR3: TGTGCCAGCAGCGCCACCGGGACAGGGGTAGAGACCCAGTACTTC. It specifies CASSATGTGVETQYF.

The rearrangement joins TRBV5-1 to TRBJ2-2; 11 bases line up with TRBD1. From germline, CDR1 is SGHRS and CDR2 YFSETQ. The CDR3 is 15 amino acids. The V segment lost 3 bases and the J segment 4 bases; nucleotides outside the gene matches: 2. CDR3 region: CASSSGTGGTGELFF. The CDR3 region has the DNA TGCGCCAGCAGCTCGGGGACAGGGGGCACCGGGGAGCTGTTTTTT.

This chain uses TRBV6-5 with TRBJ2-5; 7 bases are a match to TRBD2. There are 12 residues in the CDR3. J gave up 3 bases and V 8 bases, and 3 bases lay outside the gene matches. Per germline, CDR1 MNHEY and CDR2 SVGAGI. Written as DNA, the CDR3 is TGTGCCAGCTTTGGGAGGGAAGAGACCCAGTACTTC. It codes for CASFGREETQYF.

This clone was seen just once. CDR3 sequence: CASSLALGSGGYNEQFF. DNA of the CDR3: TGTGCCAGCAGCTTAGCGCTCGGTAGCGGGGGGTACAATGAGCAGTTCTTC. The V and J genes are TRBV7-2 and TRBJ2-1; TRBD2 matches 10 bases. This CDR3 comprises 17 residues. The V segment lost 0 bases and the J segment 4 bases; nucleotides outside the gene matches: 6. Germline CDR1 SGHTA, CDR2 FQGNSA.

This clone was seen just once. The rearrangement uses TRBV28 and TRBJ2-3; 7 positions match TRBD1. Germline V gene data show CDR1 as MDHEN and CDR2 as SYDVKM. This CDR3 is built from 15 residues. The V and J ends lost 7 bases and 2 bases, in that order; junction bases with no gene match: 9. CDR3 sequence: CASKDRVTLTDTQYF. In DNA, the CDR3 is TGTGCCAGCAAAGACAGGGTTACCCTCACAGATACGCAGTATTTT.

This sequence joins TRBV10-1 and TRBJ2-5; 9 nucleotides match TRBD2. V lost 5 bases, J lost 2 bases, and 3 bases stayed unmatched. Germline V CDR1 and CDR2: WNHNN, SYGVQD (reference sequence). The CDR3 is 14 amino acids. This CDR3 is CASSPGLAQETQYF. The CDR3 DNA is TGCGCCAGCAGTCCGGGACTAGCACAAGAGACCCAGTACTTC.

The chain links TRBV9 to TRBJ1-4; 7 nucleotides align to TRBD1. The CDR3 spans 15 residues. Per the germline V gene, CDR1 is SGDLS and CDR2 is YYNGEE. V gave up 4 bases and J gave up 5 bases; unmatched junction bases: 8. CDR3 bases: TGTGCCAGCAGCACAAAGGGGGCCGAAAATGAAAAACTGTTTTTT. Amino acid sequence: CASSTKGAENEKLFF.

The CDR3 nucleotides are TGCGCCAGCAGCTTGGGTGGGGCTAGCGGGATTTACGAGCAGTACTTC. It translates to CASSLGGASGIYEQYF. This chain connects TRBV5-1 to TRBJ2-7; 9 nucleotides agree with TRBD2. The CDR3 is 16 amino acids. The V gene end was trimmed by 0 bases and the J gene end by 4 bases; junction bases not matched to a gene: 8. Germline values: CDR1 SGHRS, CDR2 YFSETQ.

This rearrangement joins TRBV3-1 (or the pseudogene TRBV3-2) to TRBJ1-6; D remains ambiguous. The CDR3 totals 13 residues. Trimming stripped 3 bases from V and 7 bases from J, with 7 bases between. Germline V lookup: CDR1 LGHDT, CDR2 YNNKEL (reference sequence). The DNA for the CDR3 is TGTGCCAGCAGCCAGGGCGCCAATTCACCCCTCCACTTT. Amino acid sequence: CASSQGANSPLHF.